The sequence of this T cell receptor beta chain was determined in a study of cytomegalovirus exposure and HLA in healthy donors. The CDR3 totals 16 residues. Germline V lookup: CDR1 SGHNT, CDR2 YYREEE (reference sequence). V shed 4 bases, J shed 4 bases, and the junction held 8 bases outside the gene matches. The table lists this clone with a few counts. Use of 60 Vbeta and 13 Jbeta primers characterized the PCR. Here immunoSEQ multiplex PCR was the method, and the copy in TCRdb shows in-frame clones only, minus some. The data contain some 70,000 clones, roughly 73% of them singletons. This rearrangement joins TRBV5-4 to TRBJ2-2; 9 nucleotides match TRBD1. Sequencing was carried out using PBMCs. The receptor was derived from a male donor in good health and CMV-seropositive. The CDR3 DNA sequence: TGTGCCAGCAGCCCGAACAGGGGGCTGGGCACCGGGGAGCTGTTTTTT. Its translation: CASSPNRGLGTGELFF.